This T cell receptor beta chain was identified during a study of CD8+CD57+ T cells in acquired aplastic anemia. This CDR3 is 15 amino acids long. V gave up 3 bases and J gave up 4 bases, with 15 bases separating them. CDR3 and TCR beta VDJ profiling relied on genomic DNA as the template. TCRdb redid the calling of the reads with MiXCR, one entry per CDR3 protein. The profile covers about 160,000 distinct CDR3 sequences, with 45% to 55% appearing a single time and 25% to 35% taken by the ten largest. Patients selected for sequencing had displayed CD8+CD57+ cell expansion by flow cytometry. The V call is TRBV12-3 or TRBV12-4, the J call TRBJ1-1; tentative D call: TRBD1 (6 bases). This receptor was obtained from a human donor with aplastic anemia. The sample consisted of sorted CD4+, CD8+, or CD8+CD57+ T cells (not recorded which) from PBMCs. The CDR3 loop reads CASSFRGGRSTEAFF. Here the CDR3 DNA reads TGTGCCAGCAGTTTTAGGGGGGGCAGGAGCACTGAAGCTTTCTTT.